Listed here are 32 T cell receptor beta chains from one sample, sequenced in a study of blood T cell repertoires in COVID-19. Data came from immunoSEQ multiplex PCR; TCRdb stores just in-frame clones and leaves some out. The table includes 250,000 or so clones, roughly 90% detected once. Sequenced sample: peripheral blood. All receptors come from a woman aged 40 to 49 who had recovered from COVID-19.

The rearrangement joins TRBV27 to TRBJ2-7, with 10 bases lining up with TRBD2. This CDR3 contains 14 residues. Per the germline V gene, CDR1 is MNHEY and CDR2 is SMNVEV (reference sequence). V was pared by 2 bases and J by 3 bases, with 1 base of the junction left unmatched. CDR3 amino acids: CASSLASGSYEQYF. The CDR3 bases are TGTGCCAGCAGTTTAGCTAGCGGGAGCTACGAGCAGTACTTC.

This clone was seen more than once but under ten times. This chain connects TRBV5-1 to TRBJ2-1; 8 bases align to TRBD2. The CDR3 runs 15 residues. With 7 bases clipped from V and 5 bases from J, the junction kept 11 bases outside the gene matches. The germline gives CDR1 SGHRS, CDR2 YFSETQ. CDR3: CASASGGGRDNEQFF. DNA for the CDR3: TGCGCCAGCGCATCCGGGGGGGGGCGCGACAATGAGCAGTTCTTC. The full variable domain, with the rest looked up from reference TRBV5-1 and TRBJ2-1, is KAGVTQTPRYLIKTRGQQVTLSCSPISGHRSVSWYQQTPGQGLQFLFEYFSETQRNKGNFPGRFSGRQFSNSRSEMNVSTLELGDSALYLCASASGGGRDNEQFFGPGTRLTVL.

The J gene is TRBJ1-5, the V gene TRBV21-1; the table gives TRBD1 as D, unverified against the DNA. TRBV21-1 is recorded as a pseudogene. This CDR3 comprises 21 residues. The CDR3 sequence is CASSKARLQGPPPYSNQPQHF. Here the CDR3 DNA reads TGTGCCAGCAGCAAAGCGCGGCTTCAGGGGCCCCCCCCGTATAGCAATCAGCCCCAGCATTTT.

J is TRBJ2-1 and V is TRBV27; 12 nucleotides agree with TRBD2. Germline CDR1 and CDR2: MNHEY and SMNVEV (reference sequence). The CDR3 is made up of 17 amino acids. The V and J ends lost 3 bases and 6 bases, in that order; junction bases with no gene match: 9. The CDR3 nucleotides are TGTGCCAGCAGTTTCTATTTGGGACTAGCGGGTGGCAATGAGCAGTTCTTC. This encodes CASSFYLGLAGGNEQFF.

This clone has only one observation. The sample has other DNA sequences that encode this CDR3 too. The V call is TRBV5-1, the J call TRBJ2-7, with 10 bases aligning to TRBD2. V lost 0 bases to trimming and J lost 2 bases; unmatched junction nucleotides: 2. CDR3 size: 15 residues. Germline V gene sequence: CDR1 SGHRS, CDR2 YFSETQ. Written as DNA, the CDR3 is TGCGCCAGCAGCTTGGGACTAGCGGGTCCCTACGAGCAGTACTTC. This translates into CASSLGLAGPYEQYF.

This rearrangement joins TRBV14 to TRBJ2-7; weak D call: TRBD2 (5 bases). The V and J ends lost 5 bases and 4 bases respectively, with 18 bases between them. Germline V lookup: CDR1 SGHDN, CDR2 FVKESK. CDR3 length equals 15 residues. The CDR3 sequence is CASSSYMGRLYEQYF. The CDR3 DNA reads as TGTGCCAGCAGCTCTTATATGGGGAGATTGTACGAGCAGTACTTC.

In its sample, this clone was seen once. This sequence joins TRBV28 and TRBJ2-2; D uncertain. V was cut by 4 bases and J by 3 bases, with 3 bases left in between. This CDR3 is built from 12 residues. The V gene's germline CDR1 is MDHEN and CDR2 SYDVKM. As DNA, the CDR3 is TGTGCCAGCAGTTCCTACACCGGGGAGCTGTTTTTT. Translating it yields CASSSYTGELFF.

The rearrangement uses TRBV15 and TRBJ1-5, with D unclear. Looked up from germline, CDR1 is LNHNV and CDR2 is YYDKDF (reference sequence). The CDR3 length is 14 residues. The V and J ends lost 0 bases and 10 bases respectively, with 13 bases between them. As DNA, the CDR3 is TGTGCCACCAGCAGAGATCTCTCGGGTGGACCCCAGCATTTT. This translates into CATSRDLSGGPQHF.

The V call is TRBV15, the J call TRBJ2-2; possible D gene TRBD2, 6 bases. Trimming shortened V by 8 bases and J by 0 bases, and 13 bases separated the two germline ends. CDR3 length equals 15 residues. CDR1 is LNHNV and CDR2 is YYDKDF in the germline V gene (reference sequence). CDR3 sequence reads: CATAARGPNTGELFF. The CDR3 DNA is TGTGCCACCGCGGCGCGGGGTCCGAACACCGGGGAGCTGTTTTTT. Drawing the rest from reference TRBV15 and TRBJ2-2, the complete variable domain is DAMVIQNPRYQVTQFGKPVTLSCSQTLNHNVMYWYQQKSSQAPKLLFHYYDKDFNNEADTPDNFQSRRPNTSFCFLDIRSPGLGDTAMYLCATAARGPNTGELFFGEGSRLTVL.

The V and J genes are TRBV9 and TRBJ2-3, with a possible D match to TRBD2 (6 bases). CDR1 SGDLS and CDR2 YYNGEE come from the germline V gene. Trimming pared 1 base from V and 6 bases from J, leaving 15 bases between. The CDR3 contains 15 residues. The chain's CDR3 is CASSVQVGGADTQYF. CDR3 DNA: TGTGCCAGCAGCGTACAAGTCGGAGGGGCGGATACGCAGTATTTT.

The chain uses TRBV29-1 and TRBJ2-1; 13 bases match TRBD2. The germline V gene has CDR1 SQVTM and CDR2 ANQGSEA. The CDR3 sequence is 17 residues long. V lost 4 bases to trimming and J lost 6 bases; unmatched junction nucleotides: 12. This CDR3 is CSVAGLAGTGTFNEQFF. Here the CDR3 DNA reads TGCAGCGTTGCGGGACTAGCGGGAACGGGGACCTTCAATGAGCAGTTCTTC.

The gene calls are TRBV5-5 and TRBJ2-3; the match to TRBD2 covers 10 bases. The CDR3 contains 15 residues. Germline V CDR1 and CDR2: SGHKS, YYEKEE (reference sequence). Trimming at V came to 3 bases and at J to 0 bases, leaving 1 base not matched to a gene. The CDR3 here is CASSSTSGSTDTQYF. CDR3 nucleotide sequence: TGTGCCAGCAGCTCGACTAGCGGGAGCACAGATACGCAGTATTTT. Combining the CDR3 with reference TRBV5-5 and TRBJ2-3 gives the whole variable domain DAGVTQSPTHLIKTRGQQVTLRCSPISGHKSVSWYQQVLGQGPQFIFQYYEKEERGRGNFPDRFSARQFPNYSSELNVNALLLGDSALYLCASSSTSGSTDTQYFGPGTRLTVL.

This rearrangement joins TRBV19 to TRBJ2-3, with TRBD2 identical over 15 bases. The CDR3 covers 17 residues. Unmatched junction bases numbered 2, after V lost 4 bases and J lost 0 bases. Germline assignment: CDR1 LNHDA and CDR2 SQIVND (reference sequence). The CDR3 sequence is CASSKGLAGGSTDTQYF. CDR3 nucleotides: TGTGCCAGTAGTAAAGGACTAGCGGGGGGGAGCACAGATACGCAGTATTTT.

V usage is TRBV29-1 and J usage is TRBJ2-1; 12 nucleotides line up with TRBD2. Germline CDR1 and CDR2: SQVTM and ANQGSEA. V gave up 7 bases and J gave up 7 bases; unmatched junction bases: 8. CDR3 length equals 14 residues. The CDR3 region is CSARLAGAGNEQFF. The CDR3 region has the DNA TGCAGCGCCCGACTAGCGGGAGCTGGGAATGAGCAGTTCTTC.

This chain joins TRBV18 and TRBJ2-7; 12 positions match TRBD2. The germline gives CDR1 KGHSH, CDR2 LQKENI. CDR3 length: 15 residues. Losses at the gene ends were 3 bases for V and 5 bases for J; bases not matched to a gene: 5. CDR3: CASSPQTSGSHEQYF. The CDR3 region has the DNA TGTGCCAGCTCACCCCAGACTAGCGGGAGTCACGAGCAGTACTTC.

The chain uses TRBV7-9 and TRBJ2-7; a possible D gene is TRBD2 (5 bases). This CDR3 contains 14 residues. CDR1 and CDR2 (germline): SEHNR, FQNEAQ (reference sequence). V was trimmed by 3 bases and J by 2 bases, leaving 11 bases between them. DNA for the CDR3: TGTGCCAGCAGCTTTTTGGGAGTTCCCTACGAGCAGTACTTC. Protein product: CASSFLGVPYEQYF.

This chain connects TRBV5-1 to TRBJ2-1, with 7 bases identical to TRBD2. With V trimmed by 5 bases and J by 5 bases, 7 bases remained unmatched. This CDR3 is built from 14 residues. CDR1 and CDR2 (germline): SGHRS, YFSETQ. CDR3 DNA: TGCGCCAGCAGGGCGGGAGCCTGGGACAATGAGCAGTTCTTC. Translation gives CASRAGAWDNEQFF.

V usage is TRBV30 and J usage is TRBJ1-4, with D maybe TRBD1 (5 bases). The V gene's germline CDR1 is GTSNPN and CDR2 SVGIG (reference sequence). V shed 1 base and J shed 5 bases, with 11 bases lying between them. The CDR3 is made up of 14 amino acids. CDR3 protein: CAWSGPRVNEKLFF. Written as DNA, the CDR3 is TGTGCCTGGAGTGGCCCCAGGGTGAATGAAAAACTGTTTTTT.

This rearrangement joins TRBV28 to TRBJ2-7; TRBD2 matches at 11 bases. The V gene end was trimmed by 2 bases and the J gene end by 3 bases; junction bases not matched to a gene: 6. Germline assignment: CDR1 MDHEN and CDR2 SYDVKM. The CDR3 is made up of 16 amino acids. The CDR3 DNA follows: TGTGCCAGCAGTTTAGGTAGGACTAGCGGGTTCTACGAGCAGTACTTC. Amino acids: CASSLGRTSGFYEQYF.

This chain links TRBV27 with TRBJ2-1, with TRBD2 matching 8 bases. Per the germline V gene, CDR1 is MNHEY and CDR2 is SMNVEV (reference sequence). The CDR3 runs to 17 residues. The V and J ends lost 5 bases and 3 bases, in that order; junction bases with no gene match: 12. CDR3 sequence reads: CASSETSGTIHYNEQFF. The DNA of the CDR3 is TGTGCCAGCAGTGAAACTAGCGGCACTATCCACTACAATGAGCAGTTCTTC.

The chain joins TRBV3-1 (or the pseudogene TRBV3-2) to TRBJ2-2, with 8 bases identical to TRBD2. With V trimmed by 4 bases and J by 6 bases, 7 bases remained unmatched. Looked up from germline, CDR1 is LGHDT and CDR2 is YNNKEL (reference sequence). The CDR3 extends over 15 amino acids. The CDR3 coding sequence is TGTGCCAGCAGCCCACCGGGACTAGTGGCCGGGGAGCTGTTTTTT. This translates into CASSPPGLVAGELFF.

This chain uses TRBV5-1 with TRBJ2-5; 9 nucleotides line up with TRBD1. The V gene's germline CDR1 is SGHRS and CDR2 YFSETQ. The CDR3 spans 15 residues. V was clipped by 0 bases and J by 6 bases; unmatched bases: 6. The CDR3 nucleotides read TGCGCCAGCAGCTTGGCTCGGACAGGGGTACAGACCCAGTACTTC. This encodes CASSLARTGVQTQYF.

The chain carries TRBV3-1 (or the pseudogene TRBV3-2) and TRBJ1-2; D remains ambiguous. Germline V gene data show CDR1 as LGHDT and CDR2 as YNNKEL (reference sequence). The CDR3 has 14 residues. V was trimmed by 4 bases and J by 8 bases, leaving 17 bases between them. CDR3 nucleotides: TGTGCCAGCAGCCCGTCCGACCGGGATGAGGGCTACACCTTC. Amino acids: CASSPSDRDEGYTF.

This sequence joins TRBV27 and TRBJ2-1; TRBD2 matches at 8 bases. Germline V gives CDR1 MNHEY, CDR2 SMNVEV (reference sequence). The CDR3 loop spans 14 amino acids. V lost 8 bases and J lost 3; bases outside the gene matches: 6. DNA for the CDR3: TGTGCCAGCTCCAGCGGGAGTGTCTACAATGAGCAGTTCTTC. It yields the protein CASSSGSVYNEQFF.

This clone was picked up a small number of times. The chain carries TRBV7-9 and TRBJ2-7; 12 positions agree with TRBD2. This CDR3 is 16 amino acids long. Germline values: CDR1 SEHNR, CDR2 FQNEAQ (reference sequence). V shed 5 bases and J 0 bases; nucleotides not matched to a gene: 5. CDR3 sequence (DNA): TGTGCCAGCAGCCCACCGACTAGCGGGAGCTCCTACGAGCAGTACTTC. This gives the protein CASSPPTSGSSYEQYF.

This chain links TRBV11-3 with TRBJ2-1; D gene unclear. Germline CDR1 and CDR2: SGHNT and YENEEA. The CDR3 is 13 amino acids. V lost 0 bases to trimming and J lost 4 bases, with 4 bases between them. In DNA, the CDR3 is TGTGCCAGCAGCTTAGACGCGTACAATGAGCAGTTCTTC. Translating it yields CASSLDAYNEQFF.

As DNA, the CDR3 is TGTGCCAGCAGTAGGGGGATTGGAGATACGCAGTATTTT. Protein product: CASSRGIGDTQYF. The chain joins TRBV6-5 to TRBJ2-3; the D gene is possibly TRBD1 (6 bases). CDR1 MNHEY and CDR2 SVGAGI come from the germline V gene. Trimming stripped 5 bases from V and 5 bases from J, with 11 bases between. The CDR3 is made up of 13 amino acids.

The chain carries TRBV19 and TRBJ1-2; 10 bases agree with TRBD1. Trimming removed 5 bases from V and 4 bases from J; junction bases left unmatched: 4. The germline CDR1 and CDR2 sequences are LNHDA and SQIVND (reference sequence). CDR3 length: 14 amino acids. CDR3 region: CASSLWTGGYGYTF. CDR3 coding DNA: TGTGCCAGTAGTCTCTGGACAGGGGGCTATGGCTACACCTTC.

The V and J genes are TRBV30 and TRBJ2-3; no clear D. The CDR3 contains 14 residues. The germline V gene has CDR1 GTSNPN and CDR2 SVGIG (reference sequence). V lost 3 bases and J 6 bases, leaving 16 bases between the germline ends. CDR3 bases: TGTGCCTGGAGGCTGACGACTGGAGTTGATACGCAGTATTTT. This sequence encodes CAWRLTTGVDTQYF.

This clone has a handful of counts. The genes are TRBV3-1 (or the pseudogene TRBV3-2) and TRBJ2-1; 12 bases match TRBD2. In germline, CDR1 is LGHDT, CDR2 YNNKEL (reference sequence). With 7 bases clipped from V and 8 bases from J, the junction kept 3 bases outside the gene matches. The CDR3 runs 13 residues. This CDR3 is CASKASGRDEQFF. The DNA of the CDR3 is TGTGCCAGCAAGGCTAGCGGGAGGGATGAGCAGTTCTTC.

This clone has a single count. One junction end does not reproduce the germline sequence, and a read error may be involved. The chain uses TRBV7-7 and TRBJ2-5, with 11 nucleotides matching TRBD2. The CDR3 extends over 18 amino acids. Germline V gene sequence: CDR1 SSHAT, CDR2 FNYEAQ (reference sequence). The CDR3 DNA sequence: TGTGCTAGCAGCCCAGGTGGTCTAGCGGGAGGTCGGGGGGAGACCCAGTACTTC. This codes for CASSPGGLAGGRGETQYF.

The genes are TRBV7-8 and TRBJ1-4, with D tentatively TRBD1 (5 bases). Trimming left V 1 base short and J 5 bases short, with 11 bases between. The CDR3 is 15 residues long. Per the germline V gene, CDR1 is SGHVS and CDR2 is FQNEAQ. Written as DNA, the CDR3 is TGTGCCAGCAGCTTAGTAGGGGCGCTGAATGAAAAACTGTTTTTT. Translating gives CASSLVGALNEKLFF.